This T cell receptor (beta chain) was sequenced during a study of blood T cell repertoires in COVID-19. Using immunoSEQ multiplex PCR, the repertoire was profiled, and TCRdb retains in-frame clones only, with some absent. The sample consists of hundreds of thousands of clones, 87% of them appearing once. This CDR3 is built from 12 residues. Germline V CDR1 and CDR2: MNHEY, SVGAGI. Germline trimming cut 11 bases from V and 4 bases from J; bases unmatched to any gene: 2. V usage is TRBV6-5 and J usage is TRBJ1-4, with 9 bases that match TRBD1. This clonotype originated in a woman aged 35 to 49 who had recovered from COVID-19. Sample: peripheral blood. CDR3: CAGQGNNEKLFF. Written as DNA, the CDR3 is TGTGCCGGACAGGGGAATAATGAAAAACTGTTTTTT.